The 26 T cell receptor beta chains below come from one sample, sequenced in a study of blood T cell repertoires in COVID-19. Here immunoSEQ multiplex PCR was the method, and the copy in TCRdb shows in-frame clones only, minus some. The sample has 30,000 to 35,000 clones, 85% to 90% seen once; the top ten hold almost 5%. Sequencing was performed on peripheral blood. The receptor source for this set is a woman in her seventies with active COVID-19.

J is TRBJ2-2 and V is TRBV12-3 or TRBV12-4; possibly TRBD1 for D (6 bases). V gave up 10 bases and J gave up 0 bases, with 9 bases separating them. This CDR3 is built from 13 residues. The CDR3 loop is CATRGPNTGELFF. Here the CDR3 DNA reads TGTGCCACCAGGGGCCCGAACACCGGGGAGCTGTTTTTT.

The chain links TRBV5-5 to TRBJ2-1, with D perhaps TRBD2 (6 bases). Trimming removed 4 bases from V and 13 bases from J, with 21 bases in between. CDR1 and CDR2 (germline): SGHKS, YYEKEE (reference sequence). The CDR3 consists of 14 residues. The CDR3 loop is CASSDLSGGAGQFF. CDR3 bases: TGTGCCAGCAGCGACCTGTCAGGCGGGGCGGGACAGTTCTTC.

This clone has just a few counts. The chain uses TRBV7-3 and TRBJ2-1; D perhaps matches TRBD2 (7 bases). There are 14 residues in the CDR3. Trimming cost V 5 bases and J 8 bases, with 16 bases left between them. The germline V gene has CDR1 SGHTA and CDR2 FQGTGA. The CDR3 protein is CASSLDGGPYEQFF. The CDR3 bases are TGTGCCAGCAGCCTAGACGGGGGGCCGTATGAGCAGTTCTTC. Supplemented by reference TRBV7-3 and TRBJ2-1, the full variable domain reads GAGVSQTPSNKVTEKGKYVELRCDPISGHTALYWYRQSLGQGPEFLIYFQGTGAADDSGLPNDRFFAVRPEGSVSTLKIQRTERGDSAVYLCASSLDGGPYEQFFGPGTRLTVL.

The V and J genes are TRBV30 and TRBJ2-3, with a tentative D call TRBD2 (6 bases). The germline V gene has CDR1 GTSNPN and CDR2 SVGIG (reference sequence). The length of the CDR3 is 14 residues. The ends were cut back, 3 bases at V and 7 bases at J, with 17 bases in the middle. The CDR3 loop is CAWSRGGDSYTQYF. The CDR3 nucleotides are TGTGCCTGGAGCCGAGGTGGGGACTCGTATACGCAGTATTTT.

This clone was observed once. The J gene is TRBJ2-7, the V gene TRBV7-3; 12 bases agree with TRBD2. Germline V gene lookup returns CDR1 SGHTA and CDR2 FQGTGA. CDR3 length equals 15 residues. With V trimmed by 5 bases and J by 3 bases, 5 bases remained unmatched. CDR3 in DNA: TGTGCCAGCAGCCTTCTAGCGGGGGGGTTCTACGAGCAGTACTTC. Translation gives CASSLLAGGFYEQYF.

This clone came up a few times. J is TRBJ2-2 and V is TRBV6-1; D possibly corresponds to TRBD2 (5 bases). V was cut by 7 bases and J by 7 bases, with 19 bases left in between. Germline values: CDR1 MNHNS, CDR2 SASEGT. The CDR3 loop spans 15 amino acids. The DNA for the CDR3 is TGTGCCAGCACCCTCCACCGGGGTTGGAACGGGGAGCTGTTTTTT. Translated, it gives CASTLHRGWNGELFF.

This clone has more than one count but fewer than ten. The chain couples TRBV7-9 to TRBJ1-2, with 11 positions matching TRBD1. Germline V CDR1 and CDR2: SEHNR, FQNEAQ (reference sequence). Unmatched junction bases numbered 10, after V lost 5 bases and J lost 8 bases. This CDR3 contains 15 residues. CDR3 sequence reads: CASSKGQGAGEGYTF. DNA of the CDR3: TGTGCCAGCAGCAAAGGACAGGGGGCAGGGGAAGGCTACACCTTC.

The chain combines TRBV19 with TRBJ2-3, with 16 bases lining up with TRBD2. Looked up from germline, CDR1 is LNHDA and CDR2 is SQIVND (reference sequence). This CDR3 is 18 amino acids long. Unmatched junction bases numbered 6, after V lost 5 bases and J lost 1 base. The CDR3 loop is CASSLGLAGGRGTDTQYF. CDR3 nucleotide sequence: TGTGCCAGTAGTCTGGGACTAGCGGGGGGGCGGGGCACAGATACGCAGTATTTT.

The CDR3, as DNA: TGTGCCAGCAGCTTAATATTTAGTGGCTACACCTTC. It yields the protein CASSLIFSGYTF. J is TRBJ1-2 and V is TRBV7-2, with unresolved D. Trimming pared 2 bases from V and 7 bases from J, leaving 8 bases between. Germline loops: CDR1 SGHTA, CDR2 FQGNSA. The CDR3 totals 12 residues.

This clone was recorded only once. The chain carries TRBV20-1 and TRBJ2-2; a possible D gene is TRBD1 (5 bases). Trimming stripped 3 bases from V and 9 bases from J, with 14 bases between. The germline CDR1 and CDR2 sequences are DFQATT and SNEGSKA (reference sequence). This CDR3 contains 13 residues. The CDR3 DNA follows: TGCAGTGCTAGTGGCAGGGTCGTCCGGGAGCTGTTTTTT. Its protein product is CSASGRVVRELFF.

The gene calls are TRBV10-2 and TRBJ2-3, with 9 bases matching TRBD2. The CDR3 extends over 17 amino acids. In germline, CDR1 is WSHSY, CDR2 SAAADI. The V and J ends lost 3 bases and 0 bases, in that order; junction bases with no gene match: 7. The CDR3 DNA follows: TGCGCCAGCAGTGATGTGAGCGGGGGGCCGAGCACAGATACGCAGTATTTT. The encoded protein is CASSDVSGGPSTDTQYF.

This clone was counted once. The V gene is TRBV6-6, the J gene TRBJ2-3; D not resolved. The CDR3 spans 15 residues. The V end lost 8 bases, the J end lost 2 bases, and 17 bases lay between the germline ends. CDR1 is MNHNY, CDR2 SVGAGI, per germline (reference sequence). The CDR3 nucleotides read TGTGCCAGCGGCCTTAGCTCCTCGATCACAGATACGCAGTATTTT. Encoded protein: CASGLSSSITDTQYF.

The chain is built from TRBV28 and TRBJ1-1; D unresolved. The CDR3 runs 12 residues. Trimming removed 6 bases at V and 8 bases at J, with 13 bases between. Per the germline V gene, CDR1 is MDHEN and CDR2 is SYDVKM. The CDR3 coding sequence is TGTGCCAGCAGCACGGGGAGGCGGGAAGCTTTCTTT. Its protein is CASSTGRREAFF.

The chain employs TRBV14 and TRBJ2-1; D possibly corresponds to TRBD1 (7 bases). Trimming removed 7 bases from V and 4 bases from J, with 20 bases in between. Germline V lookup: CDR1 SGHDN, CDR2 FVKESK. This CDR3 has 16 amino acids. The CDR3 spells CASTSGGLGGYNEQFF. The CDR3 DNA follows: TGTGCCAGCACCTCAGGGGGGCTTGGAGGGTACAATGAGCAGTTCTTC.

The chain recombines TRBV5-4 with TRBJ2-3, with 8 bases that match TRBD2. This CDR3 is built from 16 residues. Per germline, CDR1 SGHNT and CDR2 YYREEE (reference sequence). V gave up 1 base and J gave up 3 bases; unmatched junction bases: 7. CDR3 DNA: TGTGCCAGCAGCTTGACCCGGGGGGGTGGGACAGATACGCAGTATTTT. It encodes CASSLTRGGGTDTQYF.

The genes are TRBV6-1 and TRBJ2-3, with D perhaps matching TRBD2 (5 bases). This CDR3 spans 15 amino acids. CDR1 MNHNS and CDR2 SASEGT come from the germline V gene. The V gene lost 1 base and the J gene lost 5 bases, with 13 bases spanning the gap. Here the CDR3 reads CASSEEVDSRDTQYF. Here the CDR3 DNA reads TGTGCCAGCAGTGAAGAGGTGGACTCAAGAGATACGCAGTATTTT.

V usage is TRBV28 and J usage is TRBJ1-5; D ambiguous. The length of the CDR3 is 11 residues. Germline V CDR1 and CDR2: MDHEN, SYDVKM. V dropped 6 bases and J dropped 6 bases, with 6 bases sitting between them. CDR3 sequence: CASSSSQPQHF. The CDR3 nucleotides are TGTGCCAGCAGCTCCTCTCAGCCCCAGCATTTT. Based on the CDR3 plus reference TRBV28 and TRBJ1-5, the full variable domain is DVKVTQSSRYLVKRTGEKVFLECVQDMDHENMFWYRQDPGLGLRLIYFSYDVKMKEKGDIPEGYSVSREKKERFSLILESASTNQTSMYLCASSSSQPQHFGDGTRLSIL.

The rearrangement uses TRBV7-2 and TRBJ2-7; 7 positions agree with TRBD2. V was clipped by 5 bases and J by 2 bases; unmatched bases: 6. Per the germline V gene, CDR1 is SGHTA and CDR2 is FQGNSA. The CDR3 loop spans 14 amino acids. Written as DNA, the CDR3 is TGTGCCAGCAGCCCAGGGAGCGGGGCCTACGAGCAGTACTTC. Residues: CASSPGSGAYEQYF. Using reference TRBV7-2 and TRBJ2-7 for the parts outside the CDR3, the full variable domain is GAGVSQSPSNKVTEKGKDVELRCDPISGHTALYWYRQSLGQGLEFLIYFQGNSAPDKSGLPSDRFSAERTGGSVSTLTIQRTQQEDSAVYLCASSPGSGAYEQYFGPGTRLTVT.

This clone was detected only once. The chain combines TRBV11-3 with TRBJ2-1; perhaps TRBD2 as D (5 bases). The V end was cut by 5 bases, the J end by 3 bases, with 20 bases between. Looked up from germline, CDR1 is SGHNT and CDR2 is YENEEA. The CDR3 has 17 residues. DNA of the CDR3: TGTGCCAGCAGCGGAACAAACGGGATCTGGCTCTACAATGAGCAGTTCTTC. This encodes CASSGTNGIWLYNEQFF.

This chain's CDR3 is CASSPGGGFSAEAFF. The CDR3, as DNA: TGTGCCAGCTCACCAGGTGGCGGGTTTTCGGCTGAAGCTTTCTTT. The V gene is TRBV18, the J gene TRBJ1-1; D is undetermined. Germline V gene sequence: CDR1 KGHSH, CDR2 LQKENI. The CDR3 spans 15 residues. Trimming took 2 bases from V and 6 from J, leaving 16 bases between them.

In its sample, this clone was seen once. J is TRBJ2-3 and V is TRBV6-2 or TRBV6-3; TRBD2 matches at 11 bases. With 4 bases clipped from V and 3 bases from J, the junction kept 3 bases outside the gene matches. Germline V gene data show CDR1 as MNHEY and CDR2 as SVGEGT. The CDR3 has 15 amino acids. In DNA form, the CDR3 reads TGTGCCAGCAGTTTTAGCGGGGGGGCGACAGATACGCAGTATTTT. Protein sequence: CASSFSGGATDTQYF.

The chain couples TRBV28 to TRBJ2-1, with D possibly TRBD1 on 6 matching bases. Germline CDR1 reads MDHEN; CDR2 reads SYDVKM. The CDR3 extends over 15 amino acids. Between the trimmed V and J ends, which lost 2 bases and 4 bases, there was a span of 12 bases. The CDR3 spells CASSLGDTGYNEQFF. Written as DNA, the CDR3 is TGTGCCAGCAGTTTAGGGGACACGGGATACAATGAGCAGTTCTTC.

DNA of the CDR3: TGTGCCAGCAGCAAGGGAGGGACTAGCCGGACTTTTGAGCAGTTCTTC. Its protein is CASSKGGTSRTFEQFF. The rearrangement joins TRBV5-8 to TRBJ2-1; 9 positions match TRBD2. Germline lookup yields CDR1 SGHTS and CDR2 YDEGEE. The CDR3 sequence is 16 residues long. The trim removed 4 bases at V and 9 bases at J, leaving 14 bases unmatched.

This clone was counted once. The rearrangement joins TRBV5-1 to TRBJ2-5, with 9 bases that match TRBD2. V was pared by 6 bases and J by 2 bases, with 5 bases of the junction left unmatched. Germline V lookup: CDR1 SGHRS, CDR2 YFSETQ. The CDR3 covers 14 residues. The CDR3 DNA sequence: TGCGCCAGCAAGGTTAGCGGGGGACAAGAGACCCAGTACTTC. This codes for CASKVSGGQETQYF.

The chain carries TRBV6-1 and TRBJ2-3, with D possibly being TRBD1 (6 bases). This CDR3 comprises 17 residues. Per the germline V gene, CDR1 is MNHNS and CDR2 is SASEGT. V lost 0 bases to trimming and J lost 1 base, with 14 bases between them. The CDR3 region has the DNA TGTGCCAGCAGTGAAGCCGGGACAAGTATCGGCACAGATACGCAGTATTTT. Amino acid sequence: CASSEAGTSIGTDTQYF.

The chain joins TRBV28 to TRBJ1-2; D ambiguous. The V end lost 5 bases, the J end lost 8 bases, and 15 bases lay between the germline ends. The CDR3 totals 13 residues. Germline V gene lookup returns CDR1 MDHEN and CDR2 SYDVKM. The DNA of the CDR3 is TGTGCCAGCAGTCCCCAGTTTGGGCGAGGCTACACCTTC. Its protein product is CASSPQFGRGYTF.